The following is a T cell receptor (beta chain) sequence with its context. The antigen is undetermined. The length of the CDR3 is 14 residues. CDR1 and CDR2 (germline): LNHDA, SQIVND (reference sequence). V lost 9 bases and J lost 1; bases outside the gene matches: 5. This specimen belongs to a study of cytomegalovirus exposure and HLA in healthy donors. Study-level results: The presence/absence work took it that sequencing depth was about the same across donors.

PCR primers comprised 60 Vbeta and 13 Jbeta primers. Sequenced by immunoSEQ multiplex PCR; TCRdb stores in-frame clones only, minus some. This sample carries 130,000 or so clones, approximately 81% of them seen once, and the ten largest clones take less than 2.5%. The genes are TRBV19 and TRBJ2-7, with 11 nucleotides matching TRBD2. The TCR originated in a woman in her 40s in good health and CMV-seronegative. The sequencing sample was made of PBMCs. For the CDR3, the DNA is TGTGCCAGCCGACTAGCGGGGACTTCCTACGAGCAGTACTTC. Its translation: CASRLAGTSYEQYF.